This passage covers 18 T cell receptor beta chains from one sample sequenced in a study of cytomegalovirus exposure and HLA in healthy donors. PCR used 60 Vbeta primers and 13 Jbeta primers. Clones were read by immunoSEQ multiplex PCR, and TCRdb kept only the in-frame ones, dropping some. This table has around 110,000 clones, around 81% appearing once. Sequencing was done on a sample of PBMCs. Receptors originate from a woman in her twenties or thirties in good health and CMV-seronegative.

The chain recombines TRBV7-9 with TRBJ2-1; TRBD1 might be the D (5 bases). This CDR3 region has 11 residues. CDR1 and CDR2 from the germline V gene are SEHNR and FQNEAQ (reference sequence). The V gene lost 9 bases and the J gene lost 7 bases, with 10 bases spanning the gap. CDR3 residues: CASARANEQFF. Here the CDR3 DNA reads TGTGCCAGTGCCAGGGCGAATGAGCAGTTCTTC.

Here the CDR3 reads CASSLLTSGSHDTQYF. CDR3 DNA sequence: TGTGCCAGCAGTTTACTCACTAGCGGGAGTCACGATACGCAGTATTTT. V usage is TRBV28 and J usage is TRBJ2-3; 11 bases agree with TRBD2. Germline V CDR1 and CDR2: MDHEN, SYDVKM. Trimming cost V 2 bases and J 6 bases; bases outside gene matches: 7. The CDR3 runs to 16 residues.

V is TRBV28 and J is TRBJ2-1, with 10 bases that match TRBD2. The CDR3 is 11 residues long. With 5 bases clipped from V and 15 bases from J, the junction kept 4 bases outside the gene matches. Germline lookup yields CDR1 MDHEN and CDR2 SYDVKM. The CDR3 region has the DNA TGTGCCAGCAGTATAGCGGGAGGTGTGTTCTTC. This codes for CASSIAGGVFF.

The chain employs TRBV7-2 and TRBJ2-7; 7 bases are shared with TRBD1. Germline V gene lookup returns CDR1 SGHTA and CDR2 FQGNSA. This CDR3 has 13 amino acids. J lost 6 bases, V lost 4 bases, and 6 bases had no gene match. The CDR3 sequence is CASSSRTGVEQYF. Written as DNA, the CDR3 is TGTGCCAGCAGCTCTCGCACAGGGGTCGAGCAGTACTTC.

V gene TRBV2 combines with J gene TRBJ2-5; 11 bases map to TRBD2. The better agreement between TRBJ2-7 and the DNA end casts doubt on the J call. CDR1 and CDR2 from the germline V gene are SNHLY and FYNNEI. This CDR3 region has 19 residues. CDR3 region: CASKRPSGLADLPSYEQYF. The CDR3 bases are TGTGCCAGCAAACGACCTTCGGGACTAGCGGACCTCCCCTCCTACGAGCAGTACTTC.

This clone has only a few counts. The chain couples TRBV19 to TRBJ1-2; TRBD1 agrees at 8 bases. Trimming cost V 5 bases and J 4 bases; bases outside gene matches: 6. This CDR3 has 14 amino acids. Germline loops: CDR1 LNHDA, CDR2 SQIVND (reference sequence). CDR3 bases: TGTGCCAGTAGTCCCGGACAGGGCGGCTATGGCTACACCTTC. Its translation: CASSPGQGGYGYTF.

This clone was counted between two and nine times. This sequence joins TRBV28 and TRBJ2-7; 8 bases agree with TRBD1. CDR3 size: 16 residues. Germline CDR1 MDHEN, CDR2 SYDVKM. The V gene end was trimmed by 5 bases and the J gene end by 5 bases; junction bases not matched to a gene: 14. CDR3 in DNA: TGTGCCAGCAGTCTTTCCGGACAGGGTGGTAAGAACGAGCAGTACTTC. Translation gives CASSLSGQGGKNEQYF.

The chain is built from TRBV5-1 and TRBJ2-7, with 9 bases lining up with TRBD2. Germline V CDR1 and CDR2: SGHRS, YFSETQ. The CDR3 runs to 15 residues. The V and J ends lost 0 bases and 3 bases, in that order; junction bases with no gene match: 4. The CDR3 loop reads CASSLVSGRVYEQYF. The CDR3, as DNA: TGCGCCAGCAGCTTGGTTAGCGGGAGAGTCTACGAGCAGTACTTC.

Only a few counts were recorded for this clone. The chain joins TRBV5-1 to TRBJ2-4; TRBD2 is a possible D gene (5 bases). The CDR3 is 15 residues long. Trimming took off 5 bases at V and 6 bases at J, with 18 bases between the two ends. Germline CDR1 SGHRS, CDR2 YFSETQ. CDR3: CASSDLPVGGNIQYF. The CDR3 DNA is TGCGCCAGCAGTGATCTTCCCGTCGGAGGAAACATTCAGTACTTC.

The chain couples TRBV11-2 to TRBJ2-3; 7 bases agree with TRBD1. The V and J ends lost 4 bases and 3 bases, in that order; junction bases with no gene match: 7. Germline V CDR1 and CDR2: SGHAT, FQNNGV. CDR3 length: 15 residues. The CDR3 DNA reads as TGTGCCAGCAGCTCCCGACAGGGATGGACAGATACGCAGTATTTT. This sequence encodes CASSSRQGWTDTQYF.

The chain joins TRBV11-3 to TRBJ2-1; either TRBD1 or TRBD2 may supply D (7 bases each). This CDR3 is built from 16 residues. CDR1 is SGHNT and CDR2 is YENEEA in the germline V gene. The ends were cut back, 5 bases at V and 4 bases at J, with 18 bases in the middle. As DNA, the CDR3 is TGTGCCAGCAGCCTAGGGGGCGGGAGCGGGTACAATGAGCAGTTCTTC. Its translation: CASSLGGGSGYNEQFF.

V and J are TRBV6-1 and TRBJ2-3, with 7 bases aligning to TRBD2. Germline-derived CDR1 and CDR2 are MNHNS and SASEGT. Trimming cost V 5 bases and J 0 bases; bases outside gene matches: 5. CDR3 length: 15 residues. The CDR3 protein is CASSFKLASTDTQYF. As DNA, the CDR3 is TGTGCCAGCAGTTTCAAACTAGCGAGCACAGATACGCAGTATTTT.

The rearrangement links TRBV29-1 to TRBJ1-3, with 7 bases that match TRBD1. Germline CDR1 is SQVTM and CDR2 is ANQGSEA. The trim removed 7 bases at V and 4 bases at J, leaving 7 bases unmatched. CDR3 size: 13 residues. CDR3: CSAETGYGNTIYF. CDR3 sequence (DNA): TGCAGCGCTGAGACAGGGTACGGAAACACCATATATTTT.

CDR3 DNA: TGTGCCAGTAGTAGTATACAGGGGGCGAATCAGCCCCAGCATTTT. Translation gives CASSSIQGANQPQHF. The chain is built from TRBV19 and TRBJ1-5, with TRBD1 matching 9 bases. CDR1 and CDR2 from the germline V gene are LNHDA and SQIVND (reference sequence). The V and J ends lost 4 bases and 4 bases, in that order; junction bases with no gene match: 5. The CDR3 has 15 residues.

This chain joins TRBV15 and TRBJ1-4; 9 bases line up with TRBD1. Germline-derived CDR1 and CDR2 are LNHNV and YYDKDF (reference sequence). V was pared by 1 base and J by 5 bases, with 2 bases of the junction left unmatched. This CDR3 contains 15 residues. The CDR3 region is CATSRAGTGNEKLFF. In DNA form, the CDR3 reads TGTGCCACCAGCAGAGCCGGGACAGGGAATGAAAAACTGTTTTTT.

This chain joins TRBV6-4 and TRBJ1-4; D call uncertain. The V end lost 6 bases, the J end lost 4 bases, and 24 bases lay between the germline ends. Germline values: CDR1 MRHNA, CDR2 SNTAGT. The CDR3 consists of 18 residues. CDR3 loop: CASRILTREAVYNEKLFF. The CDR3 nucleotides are TGTGCCAGCAGGATCCTAACAAGAGAAGCGGTTTATAATGAAAAACTGTTTTTT.

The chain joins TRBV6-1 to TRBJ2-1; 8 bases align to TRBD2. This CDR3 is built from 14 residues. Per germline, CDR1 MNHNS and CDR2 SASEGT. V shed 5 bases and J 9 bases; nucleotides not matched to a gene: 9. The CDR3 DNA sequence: TGTGCCAGCAGTTCCGCAGCGGGAGCCTCTGAGCAGTTCTTC. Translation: CASSSAAGASEQFF.

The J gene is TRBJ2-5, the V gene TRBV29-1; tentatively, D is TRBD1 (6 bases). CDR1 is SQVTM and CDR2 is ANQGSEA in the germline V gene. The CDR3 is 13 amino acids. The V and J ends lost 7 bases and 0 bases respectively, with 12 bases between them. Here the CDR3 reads CSALQGYQETQYF. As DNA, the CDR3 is TGCAGCGCGTTACAGGGCTACCAAGAGACCCAGTACTTC.